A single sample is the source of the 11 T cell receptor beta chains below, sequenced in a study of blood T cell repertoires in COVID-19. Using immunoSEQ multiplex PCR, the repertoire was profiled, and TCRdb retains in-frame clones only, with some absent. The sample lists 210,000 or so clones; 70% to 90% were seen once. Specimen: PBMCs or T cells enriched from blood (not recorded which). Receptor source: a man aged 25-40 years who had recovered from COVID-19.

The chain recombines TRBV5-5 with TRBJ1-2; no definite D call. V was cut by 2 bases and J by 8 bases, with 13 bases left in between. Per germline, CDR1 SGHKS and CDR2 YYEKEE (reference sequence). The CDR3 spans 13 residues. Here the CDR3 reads CASSFLEGLGYTF. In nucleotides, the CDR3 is TGTGCCAGCAGCTTTTTGGAGGGTTTAGGCTACACCTTC.

As DNA, the CDR3 is TGTGCCAGCAGTCCATACGGGACAGGGGTTGGGACAGATACGCAGTATTTT. Its protein is CASSPYGTGVGTDTQYF. The rearrangement uses TRBV28 and TRBJ2-3, with 10 bases fitting TRBD1. The CDR3 has 17 amino acids. Germline V lookup: CDR1 MDHEN, CDR2 SYDVKM. The V segment lost 5 bases and the J segment 3 bases; nucleotides outside the gene matches: 11.

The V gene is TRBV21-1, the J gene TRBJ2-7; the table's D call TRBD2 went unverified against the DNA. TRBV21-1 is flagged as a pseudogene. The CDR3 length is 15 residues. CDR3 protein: CASSSSIAGGQEQYF. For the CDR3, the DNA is TGTGCCAGCAGCTCCTCCATAGCGGGAGGCCAGGAGCAGTACTTC.

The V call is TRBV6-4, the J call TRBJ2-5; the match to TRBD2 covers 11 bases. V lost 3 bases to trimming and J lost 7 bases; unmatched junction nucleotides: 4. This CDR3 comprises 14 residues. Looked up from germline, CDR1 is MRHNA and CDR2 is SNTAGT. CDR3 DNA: TGTGCCAGCAGTGAAACCGGGACTAGCGGGACCCAGTACTTC. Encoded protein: CASSETGTSGTQYF.

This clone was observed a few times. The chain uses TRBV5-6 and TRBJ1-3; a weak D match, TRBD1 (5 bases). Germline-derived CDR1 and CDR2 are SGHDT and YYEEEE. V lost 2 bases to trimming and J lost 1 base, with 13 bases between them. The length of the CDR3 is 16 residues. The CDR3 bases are TGTGCCAGCAGCTTTGGACACCCTAGATCTGGAAACACCATATATTTT. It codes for CASSFGHPRSGNTIYF.

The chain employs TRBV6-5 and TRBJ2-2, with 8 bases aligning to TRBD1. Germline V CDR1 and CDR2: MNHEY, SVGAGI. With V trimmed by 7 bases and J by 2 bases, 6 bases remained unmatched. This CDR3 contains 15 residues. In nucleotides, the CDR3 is TGTGCCAGCAAACAGGGGGTTTATAACACCGGGGAGCTGTTTTTT. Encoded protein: CASKQGVYNTGELFF.

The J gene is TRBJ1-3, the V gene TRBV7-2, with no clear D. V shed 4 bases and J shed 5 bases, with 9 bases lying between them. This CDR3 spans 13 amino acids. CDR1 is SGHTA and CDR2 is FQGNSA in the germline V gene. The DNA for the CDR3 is TGTGCCAGCAGCTCTAGAAACAGAAACACCATATATTTT. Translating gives CASSSRNRNTIYF.

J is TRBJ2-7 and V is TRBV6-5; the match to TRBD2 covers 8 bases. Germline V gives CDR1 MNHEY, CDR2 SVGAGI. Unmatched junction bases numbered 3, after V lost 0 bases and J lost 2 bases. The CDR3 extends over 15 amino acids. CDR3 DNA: TGTGCCAGCAGTTACTCTAGCGGGATAACCTACGAGCAGTACTTC. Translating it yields CASSYSSGITYEQYF.

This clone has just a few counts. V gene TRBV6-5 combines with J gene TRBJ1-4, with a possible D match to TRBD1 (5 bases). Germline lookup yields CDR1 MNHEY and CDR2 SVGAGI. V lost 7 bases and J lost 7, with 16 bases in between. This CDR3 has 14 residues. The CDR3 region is CASTTGGRPEKLFF. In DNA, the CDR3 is TGTGCCAGCACCACCGGGGGTCGTCCTGAAAAACTGTTTTTT.

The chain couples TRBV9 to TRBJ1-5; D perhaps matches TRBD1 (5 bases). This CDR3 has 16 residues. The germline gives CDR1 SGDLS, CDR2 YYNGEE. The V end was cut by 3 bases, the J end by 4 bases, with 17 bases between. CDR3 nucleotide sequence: TGTGCCAGCAGCGCCGGGGGTGGGGGATTGAATCAGCCCCAGCATTTT. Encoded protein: CASSAGGGGLNQPQHF. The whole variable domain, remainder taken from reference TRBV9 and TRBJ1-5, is DSGVTQTPKHLITATGQRVTLRCSPRSGDLSVYWYQQSLDQGLQFLIQYYNGEERAKGNILERFSAQQFPDLHSELNLSSLELGDSALYFCASSAGGGGLNQPQHFGDGTRLSIL.

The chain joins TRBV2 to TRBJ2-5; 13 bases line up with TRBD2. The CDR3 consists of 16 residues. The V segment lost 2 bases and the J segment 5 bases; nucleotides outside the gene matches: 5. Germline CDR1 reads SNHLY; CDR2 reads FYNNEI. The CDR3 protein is CASSELLAGGVETQYF. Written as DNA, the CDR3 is TGTGCCAGCAGTGAACTACTAGCGGGGGGGGTTGAGACCCAGTACTTC.